The rows below give T cell receptor beta chains drawn from one sample of a study of OX40 agonist ivuxolimab in advanced cancers. TCRdb keeps only in-frame clones here, not all; method: immunoSEQ multiplex PCR. The table shows about 98,000 clones, with 90% to 95% occurring only once. The specimen comprised CD4+ or CD8+ T cells sorted from blood, sampled in a trial of the OX40 agonist ivuxolimab. The receptors come from an adult with an advanced solid tumor such as melanoma, head and neck, liver or kidney cancer. CDR3s include the opening cysteine and the closing phenylalanine or tryptophan. Fields, in order: clone size, V gene, D gene, J gene, CDR3 protein, CDR3 DNA. The D gene is left open where the match is weak. For some rows the clone size is stated as once, few or many, or as a class when expanded; others skip it.

clone_size: .; v_call: TRBV6-1; d_call: TRBD1; j_call: TRBJ1-3; cdr3_aa: CASTTGDLGNTIYF; cdr3_nt: TGTGCCAGTACAACAGGGGACCTCGGAAACACCATATATTTT
clone_size: .; v_call: TRBV14; d_call: .; j_call: TRBJ1-1; cdr3_aa: CASSQSRGTEAFF; cdr3_nt: TGTGCCAGCAGCCAATCTAGGGGGACTGAAGCTTTCTTT
clone_size: .; v_call: TRBV5-1; d_call: .; j_call: TRBJ2-2; cdr3_aa: CASRFSPDTTGELFF; cdr3_nt: TGCGCCAGCAGATTCTCACCGGACACGACCGGGGAGCTGTTTTTT
clone_size: .; v_call: TRBV7-2; d_call: .; j_call: TRBJ1-2; cdr3_aa: CASSLDGAGGPYGYTF; cdr3_nt: TGTGCCAGCAGCTTAGATGGGGCAGGAGGCCCCTATGGCTACACCTTC
clone_size: .; v_call: TRBV19; d_call: .; j_call: TRBJ2-2; cdr3_aa: CASSIGGATGELFF; cdr3_nt: TGTGCCAGTAGTATTGGGGGGGCCACCGGGGAGCTGTTTTTT
clone_size: .; v_call: TRBV6-5; d_call: TRBD1; j_call: TRBJ2-7; cdr3_aa: CASRRTGSEQYF; cdr3_nt: TGTGCCAGCAGGAGGACAGGGAGCGAGCAGTACTTC
clone_size: .; v_call: TRBV11-2; d_call: .; j_call: TRBJ2-7; cdr3_aa: CASSLGQGKNYEQYF; cdr3_nt: TGTGCCAGCAGCTTAGGGCAGGGGAAAAACTACGAGCAGTACTTC
clone_size: .; v_call: TRBV11-1; d_call: .; j_call: TRBJ1-5; cdr3_aa: CASSTGFDQPQHF; cdr3_nt: TGTGCCAGCAGTACAGGATTTGATCAGCCCCAGCATTTT
clone_size: .; v_call: TRBV5-6; d_call: .; j_call: TRBJ1-6; cdr3_aa: CASSLTGSYNSPLHF; cdr3_nt: TGTGCCAGCAGCCTTACGGGTTCCTATAATTCACCCCTCCACTTT
clone_size: .; v_call: TRBV6-1; d_call: .; j_call: TRBJ2-7; cdr3_aa: CASSTTSHSYEQYF; cdr3_nt: TGTGCCAGCAGCACCACCAGCCATTCCTACGAGCAGTACTTC
clone_size: .; v_call: TRBV4-3; d_call: .; j_call: TRBJ2-1; cdr3_aa: CASSQRMGDNEQFF; cdr3_nt: TGCGCCAGCAGCCAACGGATGGGAGACAATGAGCAGTTCTTC
clone_size: .; v_call: TRBV29-1; d_call: .; j_call: TRBJ2-1; cdr3_aa: CSVEEGQATHNEQFF; cdr3_nt: TGCAGCGTTGAAGAAGGTCAGGCTACCCACAATGAGCAGTTCTTC
clone_size: .; v_call: TRBV7-3; d_call: TRBD1; j_call: TRBJ2-5; cdr3_aa: CASSADRGGETQYF; cdr3_nt: TGTGCCAGCAGCGCCGACAGGGGAGGCGAGACCCAGTACTTC
clone_size: .; v_call: TRBV5-1; d_call: .; j_call: TRBJ2-1; cdr3_aa: CASSFRFLREQFF; cdr3_nt: TGCGCCAGCAGCTTTCGTTTCCTGCGTGAGCAGTTCTTC
clone_size: .; v_call: TRBV11-1; d_call: .; j_call: TRBJ1-5; cdr3_aa: CASSLSPRMGNQPQHF; cdr3_nt: TGTGCCAGCAGCTTATCCCCCCGAATGGGCAATCAGCCCCAGCATTTT
clone_size: .; v_call: TRBV28; d_call: TRBD2; j_call: TRBJ2-3; cdr3_aa: CASSTGLAGIENTQYF; cdr3_nt: TGTGCCAGCAGTACCGGACTAGCGGGGATTGAGAATACGCAGTATTTT
clone_size: .; v_call: TRBV11-3; d_call: .; j_call: TRBJ1-3; cdr3_aa: CASSLGVGNTIYF; cdr3_nt: TGTGCCAGCAGCTTAGGGGTTGGAAACACCATATATTTT
clone_size: .; v_call: TRBV5-6; d_call: TRBD1; j_call: TRBJ1-4; cdr3_aa: CASSLFSPGGYGEKLFF; cdr3_nt: TGTGCCAGCAGCTTGTTTTCCCCAGGGGGCTACGGTGAAAAACTGTTTTTT
clone_size: .; v_call: TRBV5-6; d_call: .; j_call: TRBJ2-7; cdr3_aa: CASSLAYEQYF; cdr3_nt: TGTGCCAGCAGCTTGGCTTACGAGCAGTACTTC
clone_size: .; v_call: TRBV11-2; d_call: TRBD1; j_call: TRBJ2-1; cdr3_aa: CASSLMGQGRNEQFF; cdr3_nt: TGTGCCAGCAGCTTAATGGGACAGGGAAGGAATGAGCAGTTCTTC
clone_size: once; v_call: TRBV6-5; d_call: .; j_call: TRBJ1-1; cdr3_aa: CASRFGNTEAFF; cdr3_nt: TGTGCCAGCAGGTTCGGGAACACTGAAGCTTTCTTT
clone_size: .; v_call: TRBV14; d_call: .; j_call: TRBJ1-1; cdr3_aa: CASSQQFPQNTEAFF; cdr3_nt: TGTGCCAGCAGCCAACAGTTTCCCCAGAACACTGAAGCTTTCTTT
clone_size: .; v_call: TRBV19; d_call: .; j_call: TRBJ1-2; cdr3_aa: CASSTAVYYGYTF; cdr3_nt: TGTGCCAGTAGTACAGCTGTTTACTATGGCTACACCTTC
clone_size: .; v_call: TRBV30; d_call: TRBD1; j_call: TRBJ1-2; cdr3_aa: CAWSRDRLYGYTF; cdr3_nt: TGTGCCTGGAGCCGGGACAGGCTTTATGGCTACACCTTC
clone_size: .; v_call: TRBV30; d_call: .; j_call: TRBJ1-6; cdr3_aa: CAGPRSYNSPLHF; cdr3_nt: TGTGCCGGACCTCGTTCCTATAATTCACCCCTCCACTTT
clone_size: .; v_call: TRBV28; d_call: .; j_call: TRBJ1-5; cdr3_aa: CASSLPGRGNQPQHF; cdr3_nt: TGTGCCAGCAGTCTACCGGGACGGGGAAATCAGCCCCAGCATTTT
clone_size: once; v_call: TRBV15; d_call: .; j_call: TRBJ2-3; cdr3_aa: CATSRGSPSTDTQYF; cdr3_nt: TGTGCCACCAGCAGAGGCTCGCCAAGCACAGATACGCAGTATTTT
clone_size: .; v_call: TRBV9; d_call: .; j_call: TRBJ2-2; cdr3_aa: CASSVGQAYGELFF; cdr3_nt: TGTGCCAGCAGCGTAGGGCAGGCCTACGGGGAGCTGTTTTTT
clone_size: .; v_call: TRBV27; d_call: TRBD1; j_call: TRBJ1-2; cdr3_aa: CASSLGRDRPYYGYTF; cdr3_nt: TGTGCCAGCAGTTTAGGAAGGGACAGACCCTACTATGGCTACACCTTC
clone_size: .; v_call: TRBV9; d_call: TRBD1; j_call: TRBJ1-3; cdr3_aa: CASSVGGQGARGNTIYF; cdr3_nt: TGTGCCAGCAGCGTAGGGGGACAGGGGGCGCGTGGAAACACCATATATTTT
clone_size: once; v_call: TRBV25-1; d_call: .; j_call: TRBJ2-5; cdr3_aa: CASEGDQETQYF; cdr3_nt: TGTGCCAGTGAGGGGGATCAAGAGACCCAGTACTTC